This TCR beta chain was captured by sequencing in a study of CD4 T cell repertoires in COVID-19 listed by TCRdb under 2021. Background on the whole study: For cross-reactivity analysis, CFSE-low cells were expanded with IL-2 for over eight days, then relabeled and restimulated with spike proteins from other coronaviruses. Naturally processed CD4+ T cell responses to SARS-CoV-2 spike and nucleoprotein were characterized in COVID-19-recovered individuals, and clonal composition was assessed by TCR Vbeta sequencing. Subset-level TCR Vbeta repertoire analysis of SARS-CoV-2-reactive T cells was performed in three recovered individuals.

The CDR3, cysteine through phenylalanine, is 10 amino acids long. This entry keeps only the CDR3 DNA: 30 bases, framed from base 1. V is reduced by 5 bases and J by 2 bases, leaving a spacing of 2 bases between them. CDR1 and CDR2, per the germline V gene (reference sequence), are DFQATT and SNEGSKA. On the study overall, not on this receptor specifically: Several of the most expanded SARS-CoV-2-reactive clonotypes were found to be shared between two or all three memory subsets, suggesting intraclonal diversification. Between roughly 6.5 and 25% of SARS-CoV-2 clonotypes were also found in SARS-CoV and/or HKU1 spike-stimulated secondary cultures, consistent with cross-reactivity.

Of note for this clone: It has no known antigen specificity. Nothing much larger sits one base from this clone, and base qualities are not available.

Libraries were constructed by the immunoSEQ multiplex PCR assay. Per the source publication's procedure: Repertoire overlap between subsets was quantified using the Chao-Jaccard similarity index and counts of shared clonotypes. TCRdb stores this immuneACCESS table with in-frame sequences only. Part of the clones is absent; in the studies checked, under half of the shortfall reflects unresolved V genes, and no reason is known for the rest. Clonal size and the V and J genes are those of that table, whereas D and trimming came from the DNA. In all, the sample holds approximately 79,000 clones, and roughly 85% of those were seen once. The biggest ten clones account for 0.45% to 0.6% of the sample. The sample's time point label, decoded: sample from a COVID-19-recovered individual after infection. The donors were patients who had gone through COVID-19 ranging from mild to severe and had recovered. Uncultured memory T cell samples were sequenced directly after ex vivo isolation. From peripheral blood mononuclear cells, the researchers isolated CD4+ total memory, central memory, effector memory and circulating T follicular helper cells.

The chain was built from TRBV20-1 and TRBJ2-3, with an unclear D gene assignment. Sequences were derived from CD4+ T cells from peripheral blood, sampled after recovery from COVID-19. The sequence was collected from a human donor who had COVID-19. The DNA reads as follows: TGCAGTGCTTTCACAGATACGCAGTATTTT. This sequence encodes CSAFTDTQYF.